The entry that follows covers one T cell receptor (beta chain) sequence. As yet, its antigen is unknown. Once extracted for a subset, genomic DNA was divided evenly among several immunoSEQ plates. Generated by immunoSEQ multiplex PCR, the TCRdb table keeps only in-frame clones and is missing some. The sample holds some 2,500,000 clones, over 85% seen once. This CDR3 is built from 14 residues. J lost 4 bases, V lost 5 bases, and 4 bases had no gene match. The germline V gene has CDR1 SNHLY and CDR2 FYNNEI. This specimen belongs to a study of shared clonotypes between healthy human individuals. About the research overall: The study drew on a couple of women and a few men aged 18 to 49 as donors.

Study-level results: Collection of samples was limited to blood; tissue repertoires likely differ.

The chain couples TRBV2 to TRBJ1-4; TRBD1 matches 7 bases. This receptor was identified in a man aged 18 to 29 in good health. Some clones in this sample may be carry-over from other donors' samples. Sequenced input: naive CD4+ T cells from PBMCs. Regarding subset: CD45RA+ positively selected. The CDR3 sequence is CASSRQGINEKLFF. The DNA of the CDR3 is TGTGCCAGCAGTCGACAGGGTATTAATGAAAAACTGTTTTTT.